These 30 T cell receptor beta chains share one sample of origin, sequenced in a study of blood T cell repertoires in COVID-19. Libraries were prepared by immunoSEQ multiplex PCR; TCRdb keeps only in-frame clonotypes and omits some of them. The sample holds 150,000 to 200,000 clones, roughly 87% seen once. Source material: PBMCs or T cells enriched from blood (not recorded which). All receptors come from a woman aged 50 to 60 who had recovered from COVID-19.

This chain uses TRBV6-5 with TRBJ1-2; TRBD1 aligns across 7 bases. The CDR3 contains 14 residues. Trimming removed 0 bases from V and 8 bases from J; junction bases left unmatched: 6. The germline gives CDR1 MNHEY, CDR2 SVGAGI. The chain's CDR3 is CASSYSGQSEGYTF. In nucleotides, the CDR3 is TGTGCCAGCAGTTACTCGGGACAGTCGGAAGGCTACACCTTC.

This chain joins TRBV5-4 and TRBJ2-7; 7 bases align to TRBD1. CDR3 length equals 14 residues. J was trimmed by 2 bases and V by 0 bases; bases with no gene match: 2. Germline V gene data show CDR1 as SGHNT and CDR2 as YYREEE (reference sequence). CDR3: CASSLDRGTYEQYF. CDR3 coding DNA: TGTGCCAGCAGCTTGGACAGGGGAACCTACGAGCAGTACTTC. Using reference TRBV5-4 and TRBJ2-7 for the parts outside the CDR3, the full variable domain is ETGVTQSPTHLIKTRGQQVTLRCSSQSGHNTVSWYQQALGQGPQFIFQYYREEENGRGNFPPRFSGLQFPNYSSELNVNALELDDSALYLCASSLDRGTYEQYFGPGTRLTVT.

This clone was detected once. The V gene is TRBV28, the J gene TRBJ1-4, with a tentative D call TRBD1 (5 bases). CDR1 is MDHEN, CDR2 SYDVKM, per germline. The CDR3 contains 13 residues. Trimming removed 10 bases from V and 8 bases from J, with 17 bases in between. CDR3 region: CATNRWRGEKLFF. In DNA, the CDR3 is TGTGCCACCAACAGGTGGCGTGGGGAAAAACTGTTTTTT.

Points on this clone: This sample includes further DNA sequences coding for the same CDR3. The chain links TRBV5-1 to TRBJ1-2, with 7 bases that match TRBD1. The CDR3 has 13 amino acids. After removal of 4 bases from V and 4 bases from J, the junction contained 4 bases not matched to a gene. The germline V gene has CDR1 SGHRS and CDR2 YFSETQ. The CDR3 region is CASSPGQSYGYTF. CDR3 in DNA: TGCGCCAGCAGCCCGGGACAGAGCTATGGCTACACCTTC.

This sequence joins TRBV27 and TRBJ2-5; possible D gene TRBD2, 5 bases. The CDR3 totals 14 residues. CDR1 and CDR2 (germline): MNHEY, SMNVEV (reference sequence). V gave up 6 bases and J gave up 7 bases, with 18 bases separating them. The chain's CDR3 is CASSPDRGAGTQYF. The CDR3, as DNA: TGTGCCAGCAGCCCAGACCGAGGTGCGGGGACCCAGTACTTC.

This rearrangement joins TRBV4-3 to TRBJ2-1, with 9 bases identical to TRBD2. The CDR3 has 16 residues. Germline V gene data show CDR1 as LGHNA and CDR2 as YSLEER. The V segment lost 0 bases and the J segment 4 bases; nucleotides outside the gene matches: 4. In DNA form, the CDR3 reads TGCGCCAGCAGCCAAGATACGGCGGGAGGGTACAATGAGCAGTTCTTC. The encoded protein is CASSQDTAGGYNEQFF.

This chain connects TRBV6-2 or TRBV6-3 to TRBJ2-2; 9 nucleotides align to TRBD1. Germline V CDR1 and CDR2: MNHEY, SVGEGT. With 6 bases clipped from V and 5 bases from J, the junction kept 7 bases outside the gene matches. The CDR3 sequence is 15 residues long. Here the CDR3 reads CASSPGTGSTGELFF. DNA for the CDR3: TGTGCCAGCAGCCCGGGGACAGGGAGTACCGGGGAGCTGTTTTTT.

J is TRBJ1-6 and V is TRBV3-1 (or the pseudogene TRBV3-2); 10 bases fit TRBD1. The CDR3 length is 15 residues. Germline loops: CDR1 LGHDT, CDR2 YNNKEL (reference sequence). J was trimmed by 8 bases and V by 3 bases; bases with no gene match: 4. This CDR3 reads CASSHLGQGDSPLHF. The CDR3 bases are TGTGCCAGCAGCCACCTCGGACAGGGGGATTCACCCCTCCACTTT.

The rearrangement joins TRBV18 to TRBJ2-7, with TRBD2 matching 7 bases. Germline CDR1 reads KGHSH; CDR2 reads LQKENI. The CDR3 loop spans 15 amino acids. V shed 3 bases and J 3 bases; nucleotides not matched to a gene: 8. CDR3 protein: CASSPYGTTNYEQYF. CDR3 nucleotides: TGTGCCAGCTCACCTTACGGGACTACCAACTACGAGCAGTACTTC.

This chain connects TRBV30 to TRBJ2-1, with TRBD2 matching 11 bases. V shed 6 bases and J 6 bases; nucleotides not matched to a gene: 4. The germline V gene has CDR1 GTSNPN and CDR2 SVGIG (reference sequence). This CDR3 is built from 13 residues. CDR3 DNA sequence: TGTGCCTGCGCTAGCGGGAGGATCAATGAGCAGTTCTTC. It codes for CACASGRINEQFF.

This clone was seen a single time. This chain links TRBV18 with TRBJ2-7, with a tentative D call TRBD2 (6 bases). The V gene's germline CDR1 is KGHSH and CDR2 LQKENI. The CDR3 sequence is 14 residues long. Trimming shortened V by 3 bases and J by 4 bases, and 13 bases separated the two germline ends. CDR3 protein: CASSPAGRRYEQYF. CDR3 nucleotide sequence: TGTGCCAGCTCACCCGCAGGGAGGAGGTACGAGCAGTACTTC.

The gene calls are TRBV19 and TRBJ2-1; 7 bases align to TRBD1. The germline V gene has CDR1 LNHDA and CDR2 SQIVND (reference sequence). The CDR3 sequence is 14 residues long. V trimming: 5 bases; J trimming: 8 bases; junction bases outside the gene matches: 9. The CDR3 nucleotides read TGTGCCAGTAGTCTATTTAAGGGGGCTGATGAGCAGTTCTTC. It translates to CASSLFKGADEQFF.

The chain carries TRBV5-1 and TRBJ2-5; TRBD2 matches 13 bases. Germline-derived CDR1 and CDR2 are SGHRS and YFSETQ. Trimming took 4 bases from V and 2 from J; bases not matched to a gene: 2. The CDR3 runs to 15 residues. In DNA, the CDR3 is TGCGCCAGCAGCAGGGGACTAGCGGGACAAGAGACCCAGTACTTC. This codes for CASSRGLAGQETQYF.

The J gene is TRBJ1-6, the V gene TRBV19; D is perhaps TRBD1 (6 bases). The germline CDR1 and CDR2 sequences are LNHDA and SQIVND (reference sequence). Deletions cut 6 bases from V and 4 bases from J, with 10 bases between. The CDR3 is 14 residues long. The CDR3 bases are TGTGCCAGTAGGTTAACAGGGTATAATTCACCCCTCCACTTT. Translating it yields CASRLTGYNSPLHF.

The V call is TRBV24-1, the J call TRBJ2-3; 10 bases are shared with TRBD2. With 1 base clipped from V and 3 bases from J, the junction kept 3 bases outside the gene matches. Germline V gives CDR1 KGHDR, CDR2 SFDVKD. The CDR3 spans 16 residues. The CDR3 DNA follows: TGTGCCACCAGTGATTTCGGTAGCGGGAGGACAGATACGCAGTATTTT. The encoded protein is CATSDFGSGRTDTQYF.

The chain uses TRBV29-1 and TRBJ1-2, with D perhaps matching TRBD1 (6 bases). This CDR3 has 13 amino acids. Germline V gene data show CDR1 as SQVTM and CDR2 as ANQGSEA. V gave up 7 bases and J gave up 7 bases, with 19 bases separating them. CDR3 loop: CSALQGVGSGYTF. CDR3 in DNA: TGCAGCGCACTACAGGGCGTCGGTAGTGGCTACACCTTC.

This chain links TRBV29-1 with TRBJ2-3; 8 bases fit TRBD1. This CDR3 is 14 amino acids long. With 6 bases clipped from V and 4 bases from J, the junction kept 9 bases outside the gene matches. Germline V gene lookup returns CDR1 SQVTM and CDR2 ANQGSEA. The CDR3 DNA reads as TGCAGCGTGGGGGACAGGCTAACCTCAGATACGCAGTATTTT. It translates to CSVGDRLTSDTQYF.

The V call is TRBV27, the J call TRBJ2-1, with 9 bases aligning to TRBD2. Germline lookup yields CDR1 MNHEY and CDR2 SMNVEV (reference sequence). The junction had 6 bases not matched to a gene; V was cut back by 0 bases and J by 12 bases. This CDR3 region has 14 residues. The CDR3 is CASSLSILAGVQFF. For the CDR3, the DNA is TGTGCCAGCAGTTTATCTATACTAGCGGGTGTGCAGTTCTTC.

The chain recombines TRBV6-5 with TRBJ2-7; 7 bases match TRBD1. The length of the CDR3 is 13 residues. Germline CDR1 is MNHEY and CDR2 is SVGAGI. V lost 8 bases and J lost 6; bases outside the gene matches: 10. This CDR3 is CASRRDRVGEQYF. DNA for the CDR3: TGTGCCAGCCGCCGTGACAGGGTGGGCGAGCAGTACTTC.

The rearrangement uses TRBV5-6 and TRBJ1-2; D is unclear. Per the germline V gene, CDR1 is SGHDT and CDR2 is YYEEEE. The CDR3 runs to 15 residues. Deletions cut 2 bases from V and 0 bases from J, with 11 bases between. CDR3 sequence (DNA): TGTGCCAGCAGCTTTGGAGGGCCTCCTAACTATGGCTACACCTTC. Protein: CASSFGGPPNYGYTF.

This clone was observed once. The rearrangement links TRBV7-9 to TRBJ2-5; perhaps TRBD2 as D (6 bases). Germline values: CDR1 SEHNR, CDR2 FQNEAQ (reference sequence). Trimming removed 5 bases at V and 1 base at J, with 20 bases between. This CDR3 comprises 17 residues. This chain's CDR3 is CASSRRPLSGPQETQYF. CDR3 DNA sequence: TGTGCCAGCAGCCGCCGACCCCTTAGCGGACCCCAAGAGACCCAGTACTTC.

The V and J genes are TRBV6-6 and TRBJ1-5; D gene uncertain. Germline-derived CDR1 and CDR2 are MNHNY and SVGAGI (reference sequence). V shed 0 bases and J shed 5 bases, with 5 bases lying between them. The CDR3 has 13 residues. The CDR3 sequence: CASSYSGDQPQHF. The CDR3 region has the DNA TGTGCCAGCAGTTACTCGGGAGATCAGCCCCAGCATTTT.

The chain has TRBV7-3 and TRBJ2-5; no definite D call. V was shortened by 5 bases and J by 2 bases, with 15 bases between the two germline ends. Germline CDR1 SGHTA, CDR2 FQGTGA. The CDR3 runs to 15 residues. The CDR3 protein is CASSPRYGSQETQYF. As DNA, the CDR3 is TGTGCCAGCAGCCCCCGTTACGGTTCGCAAGAGACCCAGTACTTC. The complete variable domain, with remaining parts taken from reference TRBV7-3 and TRBJ2-5, reads GAGVSQTPSNKVTEKGKYVELRCDPISGHTALYWYRQSLGQGPEFLIYFQGTGAADDSGLPNDRFFAVRPEGSVSTLKIQRTERGDSAVYLCASSPRYGSQETQYFGPGTRLLVL.

The chain combines TRBV7-6 with TRBJ2-5; the match to TRBD2 covers 8 bases. The germline V gene has CDR1 SGHVS and CDR2 FNYEAQ. After removal of 4 bases from V and 5 bases from J, the junction contained 12 bases not matched to a gene. The CDR3 is 16 residues long. The DNA for the CDR3 is TGTGCCAGCAGCTCCTTAGCGGGAAAATCGGTGGAGACCCAGTACTTC. It is translated as CASSSLAGKSVETQYF. The full variable domain, rest sourced from reference TRBV7-6 and TRBJ2-5, is GAGVSQSPRYKVTKRGQDVALRCDPISGHVSLYWYRQALGQGPEFLTYFNYEAQQDKSGLPNDRFSAERPEGSISTLTIQRTEQRDSAMYRCASSSLAGKSVETQYFGPGTRLLVL.

The chain joins TRBV15 to TRBJ1-2, with TRBD1 matching 9 bases. Losses at the gene ends were 7 bases for V and 4 bases for J; bases not matched to a gene: 4. Germline V gene sequence: CDR1 LNHNV, CDR2 YYDKDF (reference sequence). CDR3 length: 13 amino acids. The CDR3, as DNA: TGTGCCACCACCCGGGACAGGGTCTATGGCTACACCTTC. Protein product: CATTRDRVYGYTF.

The rearrangement links TRBV12-5 to TRBJ2-7; 7 bases are a match to TRBD1. The CDR3 consists of 15 residues. Germline loops: CDR1 LGHNT, CDR2 FRNRAP. With V trimmed by 6 bases and J by 4 bases, 12 bases remained unmatched. The CDR3 loop reads CASGNSGTAFYEQYF. CDR3 nucleotide sequence: TGTGCTAGTGGGAACTCCGGGACAGCCTTTTACGAGCAGTACTTC.

The genes are TRBV18 and TRBJ1-1, with 7 positions matching TRBD1. The J segment lost 1 base and the V segment lost 3 bases, leaving 5 bases of the junction unmatched. CDR1 is KGHSH and CDR2 is LQKENI in the germline V gene. The CDR3 has 15 amino acids. This CDR3 is CASSPNRGTNTEAFF. Here the CDR3 DNA reads TGTGCCAGCTCACCCAACAGGGGTACGAACACTGAAGCTTTCTTT.

The chain couples TRBV5-4 to TRBJ2-3, with no clear D. Per the germline V gene, CDR1 is SGHNT and CDR2 is YYREEE (reference sequence). The CDR3 sequence is 12 residues long. V lost 2 bases to trimming and J lost 6 bases, with 7 bases between them. The CDR3 loop is CASSFYADTQYF. The DNA for the CDR3 is TGTGCCAGCAGCTTCTACGCGGATACGCAGTATTTT.

The chain links TRBV7-9 to TRBJ2-5; 9 bases agree with TRBD1. The V gene end was trimmed by 0 bases and the J gene end by 5 bases; junction bases not matched to a gene: 7. The germline V gene has CDR1 SEHNR and CDR2 FQNEAQ (reference sequence). This CDR3 is built from 16 residues. Written as DNA, the CDR3 is TGTGCCAGCAGCTTAGCGCGGGACAGGGCGAGGGAGACCCAGTACTTC. This sequence encodes CASSLARDRARETQYF.

The genes are TRBV4-3 and TRBJ2-1, with no clear D. Germline CDR1 and CDR2: LGHNA and YSLEER. CDR3 length equals 12 residues. Trimming removed 1 base at V and 10 bases at J, with 8 bases between. CDR3 sequence reads: CASSQARVEQFF. Written as DNA, the CDR3 is TGCGCCAGCAGCCAAGCGCGCGTAGAGCAGTTCTTC.